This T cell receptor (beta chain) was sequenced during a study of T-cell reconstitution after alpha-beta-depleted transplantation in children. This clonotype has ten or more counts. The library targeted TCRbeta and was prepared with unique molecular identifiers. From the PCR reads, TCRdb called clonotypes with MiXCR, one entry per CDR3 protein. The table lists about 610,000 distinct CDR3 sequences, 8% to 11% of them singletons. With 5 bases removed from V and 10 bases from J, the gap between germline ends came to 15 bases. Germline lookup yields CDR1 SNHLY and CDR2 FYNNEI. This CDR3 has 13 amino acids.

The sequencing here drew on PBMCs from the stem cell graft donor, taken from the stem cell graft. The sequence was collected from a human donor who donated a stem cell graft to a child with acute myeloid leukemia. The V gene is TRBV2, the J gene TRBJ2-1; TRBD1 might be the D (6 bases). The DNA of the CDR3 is TGTGCCAGCAGTTCCCAGGGGATTCGGGAGCAGTTCTTC. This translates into CASSSQGIREQFF. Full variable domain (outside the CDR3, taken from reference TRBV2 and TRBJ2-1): EPEVTQTPSHQVTQMGQEVILRCVPISNHLYFYWYRQILGQKVEFLVSFYNNEISEKSEIFDDQFSVERPDGSNFTLKIRSTKLEDSAMYFCASSSQGIREQFFGPGTRLTVL.